These 12 T cell receptor beta chains were sequenced from one sample in a study of beta chain features in type 1 diabetes. Reverse transcribing all isolated RNA meant expressed TCRB transcripts were sequenced. Repertoires were generated with immunoSEQ multiplex PCR, while TCRdb's copy carries only in-frame clones and drops some. The top ten clones hold about 0.66% of a sample with some 150,000 clones, about 9.2% of them seen once. Sequenced material: central memory CD4+ T cells from blood. Source of these receptors: a man younger than 30 in good health.

This clone was recorded a few times. The chain employs TRBV6-1 and TRBJ2-3; 7 nucleotides align to TRBD2. Germline V gives CDR1 MNHNS, CDR2 SASEGT. The CDR3 totals 13 residues. V lost 4 bases to trimming and J lost 6 bases; unmatched junction nucleotides: 4. In DNA form, the CDR3 reads TGTGCCAGCAGTGGTGAGGGAGGGGATACGCAGTATTTT. Its protein is CASSGEGGDTQYF.

J is TRBJ1-6 and V is TRBV6-6; 8 nucleotides line up with TRBD1. This CDR3 spans 15 amino acids. Trimming at V came to 6 bases and at J to 6 bases, leaving 7 bases not matched to a gene. Germline values: CDR1 MNHNY, CDR2 SVGAGI (reference sequence). As DNA, the CDR3 is TGTGCCAGCAGCCAGGCTGGACAGGGTAATTCACCCCTCCACTTT. It specifies CASSQAGQGNSPLHF.

Written as DNA, the CDR3 is TGTGCCAGCAGCAAAAACAGGTTGGAGACCCAGTACTTC. Translation gives CASSKNRLETQYF. This chain connects TRBV7-2 to TRBJ2-5; D is perhaps TRBD1 (5 bases). Trimming left V 5 bases short and J 5 bases short, with 12 bases between. CDR3 size: 13 residues. CDR1 and CDR2 from the germline V gene are SGHTA and FQGNSA. Complete variable domain (other parts from reference TRBV7-2 and TRBJ2-5): GAGVSQSPSNKVTEKGKDVELRCDPISGHTALYWYRQSLGQGLEFLIYFQGNSAPDKSGLPSDRFSAERTGGSVSTLTIQRTQQEDSAVYLCASSKNRLETQYFGPGTRLLVL.

This clone has a count of ten or more. V gene TRBV15 combines with J gene TRBJ2-5; 8 bases match TRBD2. The V gene's germline CDR1 is LNHNV and CDR2 YYDKDF (reference sequence). Trimming removed 0 bases from V and 13 bases from J; junction bases left unmatched: 4. CDR3 size: 12 residues. DNA for the CDR3: TGTGCCACCAGCAGAGATCTCGGGACTAGGTACTTC. Amino acids: CATSRDLGTRYF.

The rearrangement joins TRBV6-1 to TRBJ2-1; the match to TRBD1 covers 7 bases. CDR1 and CDR2 from the germline V gene are MNHNS and SASEGT. J lost 15 bases, V lost 6 bases, and 20 bases had no gene match. The CDR3 is made up of 15 amino acids. CDR3 nucleotides: TGTGCCAGCAGAGGGACAGATTTCCCCCGTTGGGTAAGGTTCTTC. The encoded protein is CASRGTDFPRWVRFF.

Only a few counts were recorded for this clone. The V call is TRBV27, the J call TRBJ2-7; 7 bases align to TRBD2. The CDR3 loop spans 14 amino acids. Germline values: CDR1 MNHEY, CDR2 SMNVEV (reference sequence). V gave up 10 bases and J gave up 0 bases; unmatched junction bases: 9. The CDR3: CATREGQISYEQYF. CDR3 nucleotides: TGTGCCACAAGGGAGGGTCAGATCTCCTACGAGCAGTACTTC.

This clone was picked up a small number of times. The V gene is TRBV30, the J gene TRBJ1-1; no clear D gene. V was shortened by 3 bases and J by 1 base, with 12 bases between the two germline ends. The CDR3 loop spans 14 amino acids. Germline V gene data show CDR1 as GTSNPN and CDR2 as SVGIG (reference sequence). CDR3 in DNA: TGTGCCTGGAGAGCCCATTCGGGGAACACTGAAGCTTTCTTT. Protein product: CAWRAHSGNTEAFF. The variable domain in full, completed from reference TRBV30 and TRBJ1-1, reads SQTIHQWPATLVQPVGSPLSLECTVEGTSNPNLYWYRQAAGRGLQLLFYSVGIGQISSEVPQNLSASRPQDRQFILSSKKLLLSDSGFYLCAWRAHSGNTEAFFGQGTRLTVV.

A few counts support this clone. V and J are TRBV6-4 and TRBJ2-1; 7 bases align to TRBD1. This CDR3 region has 15 residues. The germline gives CDR1 MRHNA, CDR2 SNTAGT. With 3 bases clipped from V and 1 base from J, the junction kept 3 bases outside the gene matches. In DNA form, the CDR3 reads TGTGCCAGCAGTGAGTGGGACAGATCCTACAATGAGCAGTTCTTC. Translating it yields CASSEWDRSYNEQFF.

This clone was observed a few times. V gene TRBV5-4 combines with J gene TRBJ2-2, with 7 bases identical to TRBD1. Germline values: CDR1 SGHNT, CDR2 YYREEE (reference sequence). This CDR3 has 16 residues. The V gene end was trimmed by 4 bases and the J gene end by 6 bases; junction bases not matched to a gene: 12. For the CDR3, the DNA is TGTGCCAGCAGCCCACCCCGACAGGGTATGTCCGGGGAGCTGTTTTTT. Protein product: CASSPPRQGMSGELFF.

The chain carries TRBV6-5 and TRBJ1-2, with no clear D. The ends were cut back, 5 bases at V and 4 bases at J, with 14 bases in the middle. Germline values: CDR1 MNHEY, CDR2 SVGAGI. The CDR3 covers 14 residues. The CDR3 nucleotides are TGTGCCAGCAGTATCAGTACACAATTCTATGGCTACACCTTC. This translates into CASSISTQFYGYTF.

This clone showed up just a few times. The chain couples TRBV18 to TRBJ1-4; 7 bases agree with TRBD1. This CDR3 comprises 11 residues. V shed 5 bases, J shed 13 bases, and the junction held 4 bases outside the gene matches. Germline lookup yields CDR1 KGHSH and CDR2 LQKENI. CDR3 DNA sequence: TGTGCCAGCTCATCTACAGGGGCACTGTTTTTT. Translating gives CASSSTGALFF.

The table lists this clone with a few counts. V is TRBV7-2 and J is TRBJ2-7; the D is unclear. In germline, CDR1 is SGHTA, CDR2 FQGNSA. The CDR3 runs 12 residues. V was clipped by 1 base and J by 6 bases, with 7 bases between them. This CDR3 reads CASSLVFREQYF. CDR3 DNA: TGTGCCAGCAGCTTAGTGTTTCGCGAGCAGTACTTC.